This T cell receptor beta chain is drawn from a study of shared clonotypes between healthy human individuals. Overall study results and limits: Clonotype sharing across donors was expected to vary with sequencing depth.

With respect to this clone: Antigen specificity is unknown.

Per the germline V gene, CDR1 is MDHEN and CDR2 is SYDVKM. V was cut by 7 bases and J by 6 bases, with 13 bases left in between. The CDR3 contains 12 residues. Some clones are missing from TCRdb's copy, which holds only in-frame ones; the method was immunoSEQ multiplex PCR. The sample includes over a million clones, over 95% of them seen just once. Sequencing was carried out using naive CD4+ T cells sorted from blood. Subset meaning: CD45RA+ positively selected. This sequence originates from a man aged 25 to 40 in good health. The V and J genes are TRBV28 and TRBJ2-7; D is perhaps TRBD1 or TRBD2 (7 bases each). CDR3 sequence (DNA): TGTGCCAGCAACAGGGGACTAAGCGAGCAGTACTTC. This gives the protein CASNRGLSEQYF.